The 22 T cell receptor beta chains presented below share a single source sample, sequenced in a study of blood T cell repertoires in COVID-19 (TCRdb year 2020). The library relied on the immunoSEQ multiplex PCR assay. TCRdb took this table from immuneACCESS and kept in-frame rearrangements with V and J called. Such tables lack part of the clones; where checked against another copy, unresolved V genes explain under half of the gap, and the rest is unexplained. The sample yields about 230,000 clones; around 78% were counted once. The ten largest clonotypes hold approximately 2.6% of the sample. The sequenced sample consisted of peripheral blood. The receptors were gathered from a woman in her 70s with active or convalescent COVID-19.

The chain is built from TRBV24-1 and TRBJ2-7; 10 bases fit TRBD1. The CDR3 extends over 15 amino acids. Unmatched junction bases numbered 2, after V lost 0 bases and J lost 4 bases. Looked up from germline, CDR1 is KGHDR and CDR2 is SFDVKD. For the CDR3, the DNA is TGTGCCACCAGTGATTTGGGACAGGGGGATTACGAGCAGTACTTC. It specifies CATSDLGQGDYEQYF.

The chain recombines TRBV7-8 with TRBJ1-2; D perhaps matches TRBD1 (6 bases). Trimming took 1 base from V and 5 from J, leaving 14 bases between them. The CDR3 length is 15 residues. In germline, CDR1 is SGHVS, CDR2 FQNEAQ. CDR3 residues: CASSLVREGGYGYTF. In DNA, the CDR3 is TGTGCCAGCAGCTTAGTTAGGGAAGGGGGATATGGCTACACCTTC.

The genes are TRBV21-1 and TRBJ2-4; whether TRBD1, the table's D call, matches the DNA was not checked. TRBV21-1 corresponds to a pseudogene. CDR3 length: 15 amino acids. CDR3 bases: TGTGCCAGCAGCAAGCACACGTTAGCCAAAAACATTCAGTACTTC. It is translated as CASSKHTLAKNIQYF.

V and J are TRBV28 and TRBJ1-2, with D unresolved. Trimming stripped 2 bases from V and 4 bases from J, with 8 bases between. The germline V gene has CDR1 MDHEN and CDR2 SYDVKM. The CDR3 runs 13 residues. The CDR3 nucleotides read TGTGCCAGCAGTTTACCCGGAGTCTATGGCTACACCTTC. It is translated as CASSLPGVYGYTF.

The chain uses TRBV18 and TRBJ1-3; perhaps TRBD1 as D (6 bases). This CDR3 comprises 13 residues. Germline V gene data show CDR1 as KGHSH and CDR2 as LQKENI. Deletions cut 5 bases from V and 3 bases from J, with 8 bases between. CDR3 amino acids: CASSSDSGNTIYF. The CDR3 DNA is TGTGCCAGCTCATCGGACAGTGGAAACACCATATATTTT.

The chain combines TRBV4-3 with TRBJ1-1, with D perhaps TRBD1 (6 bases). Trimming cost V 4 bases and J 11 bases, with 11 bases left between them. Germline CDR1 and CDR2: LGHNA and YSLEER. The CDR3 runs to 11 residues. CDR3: CASSRGGGAFF. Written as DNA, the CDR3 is TGCGCCAGCAGCCGTGGGGGGGGCGCTTTCTTT.

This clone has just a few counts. CDR3 bases: TGTGCCAGCAGCCTGACAGGGGGCCACTCCTACGAGCAGTACTTC. This translates into CASSLTGGHSYEQYF. The chain couples TRBV7-8 to TRBJ2-7; 10 positions agree with TRBD1. The V segment lost 5 bases and the J segment 0 bases; nucleotides outside the gene matches: 4. The CDR3 is 15 residues long. Per the germline V gene, CDR1 is SGHVS and CDR2 is FQNEAQ.

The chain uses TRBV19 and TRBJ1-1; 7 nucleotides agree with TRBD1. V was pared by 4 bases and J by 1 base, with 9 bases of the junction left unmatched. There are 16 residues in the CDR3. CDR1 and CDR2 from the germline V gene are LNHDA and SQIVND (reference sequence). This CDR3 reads CASSTNPDRSNTEAFF. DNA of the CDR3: TGTGCCAGTAGTACAAACCCGGACAGGTCGAACACTGAAGCTTTCTTT.

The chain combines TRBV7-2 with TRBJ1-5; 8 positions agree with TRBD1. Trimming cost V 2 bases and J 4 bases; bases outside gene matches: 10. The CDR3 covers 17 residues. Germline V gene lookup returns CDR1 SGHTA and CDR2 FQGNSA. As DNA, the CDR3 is TGTGCCAGCAGCTTAAGGGCAGGGGGCGCGGGGAATCAGCCCCAGCATTTT. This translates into CASSLRAGGAGNQPQHF. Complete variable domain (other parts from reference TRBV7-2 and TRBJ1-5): GAGVSQSPSNKVTEKGKDVELRCDPISGHTALYWYRQSLGQGLEFLIYFQGNSAPDKSGLPSDRFSAERTGGSVSTLTIQRTQQEDSAVYLCASSLRAGGAGNQPQHFGDGTRLSIL.

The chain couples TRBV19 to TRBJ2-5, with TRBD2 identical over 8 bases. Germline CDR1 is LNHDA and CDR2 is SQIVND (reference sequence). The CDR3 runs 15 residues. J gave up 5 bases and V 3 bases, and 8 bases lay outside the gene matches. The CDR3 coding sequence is TGTGCCAGTAGTATCGGGAGGGAGAGGTGGGAGACCCAGTACTTC. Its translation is CASSIGRERWETQYF.

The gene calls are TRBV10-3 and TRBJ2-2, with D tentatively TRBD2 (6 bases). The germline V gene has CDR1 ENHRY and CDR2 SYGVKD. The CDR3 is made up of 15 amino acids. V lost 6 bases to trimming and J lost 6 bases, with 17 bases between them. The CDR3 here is CAISPYGGQPGELFF. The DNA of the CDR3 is TGTGCCATCAGCCCGTACGGGGGTCAACCCGGGGAGCTGTTTTTT.

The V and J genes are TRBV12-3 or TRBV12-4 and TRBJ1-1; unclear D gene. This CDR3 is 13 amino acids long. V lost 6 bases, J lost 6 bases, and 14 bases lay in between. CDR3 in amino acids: CASSPPRQAEAFF. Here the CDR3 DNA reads TGTGCCAGCAGCCCACCCAGGCAGGCTGAAGCTTTCTTT.

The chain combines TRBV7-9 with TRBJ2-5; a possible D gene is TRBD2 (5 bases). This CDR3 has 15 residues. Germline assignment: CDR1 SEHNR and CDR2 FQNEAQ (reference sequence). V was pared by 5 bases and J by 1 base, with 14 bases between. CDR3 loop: CASSLPAGGQETQYF. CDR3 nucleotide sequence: TGTGCCAGCAGCCTCCCCGCTGGAGGCCAAGAGACCCAGTACTTC.

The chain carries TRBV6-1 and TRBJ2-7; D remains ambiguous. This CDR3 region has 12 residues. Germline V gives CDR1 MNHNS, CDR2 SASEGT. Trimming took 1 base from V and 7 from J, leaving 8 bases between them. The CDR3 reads CASSEGSEEQYF. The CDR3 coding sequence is TGTGCCAGCAGTGAAGGGTCGGAGGAGCAGTACTTC.

The CDR3 nucleotides read TGTGCCAGCTGCCCCCTCACATGCTGTGAAAAACTGTTTTTT. It yields the protein CASCPLTCCEKLFF. The chain joins TRBV28 to TRBJ1-4; D unclear. With 8 bases removed from V and 7 bases from J, the gap between germline ends came to 17 bases. This CDR3 has 14 amino acids. Germline V CDR1 and CDR2: MDHEN, SYDVKM.

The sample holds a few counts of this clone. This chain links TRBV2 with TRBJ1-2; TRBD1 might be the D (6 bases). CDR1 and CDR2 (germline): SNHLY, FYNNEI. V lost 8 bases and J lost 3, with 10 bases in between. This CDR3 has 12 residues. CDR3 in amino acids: CASSTGDYGYTF. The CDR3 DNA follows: TGTGCCAGCTCGACAGGTGACTATGGCTACACCTTC.

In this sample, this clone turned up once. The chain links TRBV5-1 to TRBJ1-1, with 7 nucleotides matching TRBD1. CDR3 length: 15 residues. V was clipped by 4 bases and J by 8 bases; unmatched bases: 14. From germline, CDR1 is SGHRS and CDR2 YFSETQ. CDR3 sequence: CASSPRPGGSAEAFF. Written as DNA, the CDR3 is TGCGCCAGCAGCCCCAGGCCAGGGGGGAGTGCAGAAGCTTTCTTT.

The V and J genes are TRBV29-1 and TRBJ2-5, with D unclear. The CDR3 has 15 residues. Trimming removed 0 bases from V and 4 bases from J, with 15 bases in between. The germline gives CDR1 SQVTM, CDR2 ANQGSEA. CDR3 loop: CSVEEFSTSRETQYF. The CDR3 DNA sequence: TGCAGCGTTGAAGAATTCTCAACGAGCCGAGAGACCCAGTACTTC.

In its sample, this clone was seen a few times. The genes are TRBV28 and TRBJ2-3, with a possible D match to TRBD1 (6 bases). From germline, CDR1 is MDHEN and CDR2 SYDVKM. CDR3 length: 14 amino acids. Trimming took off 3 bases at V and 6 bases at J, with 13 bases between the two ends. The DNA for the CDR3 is TGTGCCAGCAGTTTGTTTCACAGGGAGGATACGCAGTATTTT. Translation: CASSLFHREDTQYF. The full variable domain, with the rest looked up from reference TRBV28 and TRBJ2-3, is DVKVTQSSRYLVKRTGEKVFLECVQDMDHENMFWYRQDPGLGLRLIYFSYDVKMKEKGDIPEGYSVSREKKERFSLILESASTNQTSMYLCASSLFHREDTQYFGPGTRLTVL.

In DNA form, the CDR3 reads TGCGCCAGCAGCTTGGGAGTAGCGGGAGCTAGTGAGCAGTTCTTC. Amino acids: CASSLGVAGASEQFF. The chain recombines TRBV5-1 with TRBJ2-1, with 9 bases lining up with TRBD2. Germline CDR1 SGHRS, CDR2 YFSETQ. This CDR3 has 15 residues. After removal of 0 bases from V and 9 bases from J, the junction contained 7 bases not matched to a gene. Full variable domain (remainder filled in from reference TRBV5-1 and TRBJ2-1): KAGVTQTPRYLIKTRGQQVTLSCSPISGHRSVSWYQQTPGQGLQFLFEYFSETQRNKGNFPGRFSGRQFSNSRSEMNVSTLELGDSALYLCASSLGVAGASEQFFGPGTRLTVL.

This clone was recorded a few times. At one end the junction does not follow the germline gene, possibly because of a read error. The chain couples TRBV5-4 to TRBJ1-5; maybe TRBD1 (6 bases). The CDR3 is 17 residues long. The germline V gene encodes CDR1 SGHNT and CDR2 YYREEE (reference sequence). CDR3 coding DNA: TGTGCCCGCAGCCGGGGGGGGGCCTCGGGGAACAATCAGCCCCAGCATTTT. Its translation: CARSRGGASGNNQPQHF.

The CDR3: CASSSPRGEYGYTF. The CDR3 bases are TGTGCCAGCAGCTCCCCGCGGGGGGAGTATGGCTACACCTTC. The chain has TRBV5-4 and TRBJ1-2, with D perhaps matching TRBD1 (5 bases). The V end was cut by 3 bases, the J end by 5 bases, with 14 bases between. The germline V gene has CDR1 SGHNT and CDR2 YYREEE (reference sequence). The CDR3 runs to 14 residues.